The 32 T cell receptor beta chains reported below all come from one sample, sequenced in a study of molecular identifiers for immune sequencing clone quantification. From the PCR reads, TCRdb called clonotypes with MiXCR, one entry per CDR3 protein. The table records about 36,000 distinct CDR3 sequences, less than 20% of them present only once. The specimen sequenced was naive CD8+ T cells from blood, with Jurkat cell RNA spiked in. Subset indicated: FACS-sorted CD8+CD4-CCR7+CD45RA+ naive T cells. The origin of the receptors is a human donor in good health. Some libraries in this study had Jurkat cell RNA spiked in.

This clonotype occurred many times. The rearrangement joins TRBV7-9 to TRBJ1-2; 9 bases fit TRBD1. The CDR3 totals 12 residues. V was pared by 5 bases and J by 9 bases, with 4 bases of the junction left unmatched. Germline lookup yields CDR1 SEHNR and CDR2 FQNEAQ (reference sequence). CDR3 sequence (DNA): TGTGCCAGCAGCCCCGGGACAGGGAGCTACACCTTC. It codes for CASSPGTGSYTF.

This clonotype was recorded many times. The V call is TRBV5-6, the J call TRBJ2-3; D is possibly TRBD2 (6 bases). There are 14 residues in the CDR3. Germline V gene data show CDR1 as SGHDT and CDR2 as YYEEEE. V was pared by 0 bases and J by 5 bases, with 10 bases between. The CDR3: CASSLDLARDTQYF. CDR3 DNA: TGTGCCAGCAGCTTGGATCTAGCGAGAGATACGCAGTATTTT.

In regard to this clonotype: Possible read error: a much larger clone is one base away. This chain joins TRBV18 and TRBJ2-2; D possibly corresponds to TRBD2 (6 bases). The CDR3 has 15 amino acids. CDR1 is KGHSH, CDR2 LQKENI, per germline. CDR3 amino acids: CASSLIPGGPGEPFF. CDR3 in DNA: TGTGCCAGCTCACTTATCCCCGGGGGACCCGGGGAGCCGTTTTTT. The full variable domain, completed using reference TRBV18 and TRBJ2-2, is NAGVMQNPRHLVRRRGQEARLRCSPMKGHSHVYWYRQLPEEGLKFMVYLQKENIIDESGMPKERFSAEFPKEGPSILRIQQVVRGDSAAYFCASSLIPGGPGEPFFGEGSRLTVL.

By frequency in the sample, this clonotype is medium-sized. V is TRBV7-2 and J is TRBJ2-5; possibly TRBD2 for D (6 bases). This CDR3 region has 14 residues. Trimming took off 4 bases at V and 5 bases at J, with 14 bases between the two ends. Per germline, CDR1 SGHTA and CDR2 FQGNSA. The CDR3 sequence is CASSWVGGAETQYF. The CDR3, as DNA: TGTGCCAGCAGCTGGGTGGGCGGGGCGGAGACCCAGTACTTC.

The chain is built from TRBV20-1 and TRBJ2-3, with D maybe TRBD2 (6 bases). Trimming cost V 6 bases and J 0 bases, with 16 bases left between them. This CDR3 is 15 amino acids long. Germline V gene sequence: CDR1 DFQATT, CDR2 SNEGSKA (reference sequence). CDR3 coding DNA: TGCAGTGCCCAGACTCGGGGGTTTAGCACAGATACGCAGTATTTT. Translated: CSAQTRGFSTDTQYF.

This clonotype appeared many times. The gene calls are TRBV14 and TRBJ2-5; the D gene is possibly TRBD1 (6 bases). Per germline, CDR1 SGHDN and CDR2 FVKESK. This CDR3 contains 14 residues. V was trimmed by 2 bases and J by 5 bases, leaving 12 bases between them. The CDR3 DNA is TGTGCCAGCAGCCAAACGCAGGGGATGGAGACCCAGTACTTC. Amino acids: CASSQTQGMETQYF.

This clonotype was recorded many times. J is TRBJ2-7 and V is TRBV7-2; 12 bases map to TRBD2. With 4 bases clipped from V and 5 bases from J, the junction kept 15 bases outside the gene matches. Germline CDR1 and CDR2: SGHTA and FQGNSA. This CDR3 contains 18 residues. The CDR3 nucleotides read TGTGCCAGCAGCTCGCCCACGCAACTAGCGGGAGGTGTCCACGAGCAGTACTTC. As protein: CASSSPTQLAGGVHEQYF.

This clonotype was seen repeatedly, ten times or more. V is TRBV29-1 and J is TRBJ2-7; 8 nucleotides agree with TRBD1. CDR3 size: 16 residues. V shed 1 base and J 3 bases; nucleotides not matched to a gene: 11. From germline, CDR1 is SQVTM and CDR2 ANQGSEA. CDR3 sequence (DNA): TGCAGCGTTGAAGTTAAGACGGACAGGGTGGGCTACGAGCAGTACTTC. It is translated as CSVEVKTDRVGYEQYF.

The V call is TRBV9, the J call TRBJ2-2; no clear D gene. Germline CDR1 SGDLS, CDR2 YYNGEE. Between the trimmed V and J ends, which lost 3 bases and 4 bases, there was a span of 7 bases. The length of the CDR3 is 13 residues. Written as DNA, the CDR3 is TGTGCCAGCAGCGGGGTCCGCACCGGGGAGCTGTTTTTT. Translating it yields CASSGVRTGELFF.

The table lists this clonotype with a count of one. A much larger clone differs from this one at a single base, so this may be a read error. The V and J genes are TRBV7-2 and TRBJ2-1; D may be TRBD1 or TRBD2 (5 bases each). The V gene's germline CDR1 is SGHTA and CDR2 FQGNSA. V gave up 5 bases and J gave up 6 bases, with 11 bases separating them. This CDR3 comprises 13 residues. The CDR3 region is CASSPGPPNEQFF. DNA for the CDR3: TGTGCCAGCAGCCCGGGACCCCCCAATGAGCAGTTCTTC.

This clonotype was detected ten times or more. The chain recombines TRBV13 with TRBJ1-6, with D possibly TRBD1 on 6 matching bases. This CDR3 contains 15 residues. Trimming pared 5 bases from V and 7 bases from J, leaving 15 bases between. Germline V gives CDR1 PRHDT, CDR2 FYEKMQ (reference sequence). The CDR3 protein is CASSPKGQRNSPLHF. The CDR3 nucleotides are TGTGCCAGCAGCCCAAAAGGACAGAGGAATTCACCCCTCCACTTT.

This clonotype was found a few times. This sequence joins TRBV12-3 or TRBV12-4 and TRBJ2-2; tentative D call: TRBD2 (5 bases). This CDR3 is 17 amino acids long. V was shortened by 6 bases and J by 6 bases, with 23 bases between the two germline ends. The CDR3 spells CASSRTLGRVGPGELFF. CDR3 DNA sequence: TGTGCCAGCAGCAGGACCTTAGGGAGAGTTGGCCCCGGGGAGCTGTTTTTT.

This clonotype was counted a few times. The V gene is TRBV27, the J gene TRBJ1-5; D unclear. The CDR3 contains 11 residues. With 3 bases removed from V and 6 bases from J, the gap between germline ends came to 3 bases. Germline CDR1 reads MNHEY; CDR2 reads SMNVEV (reference sequence). The CDR3 coding sequence is TGTGCCAGCAGTTTCAGTCAGCCCCAGCATTTT. Amino acids: CASSFSQPQHF.

The genes are TRBV14 and TRBJ2-3; no definite D call. CDR1 SGHDN and CDR2 FVKESK come from the germline V gene. CDR3 length: 13 amino acids. The ends were cut back, 1 base at V and 2 bases at J, with 4 bases in the middle. DNA of the CDR3: TGTGCCAGCAGCCAAGTTTTCACAGATACGCAGTATTTT. Encoded protein: CASSQVFTDTQYF. Using reference TRBV14 and TRBJ2-3 for the parts outside the CDR3, the full variable domain is EAGVTQFPSHSVIEKGQTVTLRCDPISGHDNLYWYRRVMGKEIKFLLHFVKESKQDESGMPNNRFLAERTGGTYSTLKVQPAELEDSGVYFCASSQVFTDTQYFGPGTRLTVL.

This clonotype was seen at least ten times. The rearrangement links TRBV7-2 to TRBJ2-7; TRBD2 aligns across 13 bases. Germline V CDR1 and CDR2: SGHTA, FQGNSA. This CDR3 has 15 residues. Trimming cost V 4 bases and J 6 bases; bases outside gene matches: 6. The CDR3 DNA sequence: TGTGCCAGCAGCTCTCGGACTAGCGGGAGAGGCGAGCAGTACTTC. It yields the protein CASSSRTSGRGEQYF. Filled out from reference TRBV7-2 and TRBJ2-7, the complete variable domain reads GAGVSQSPSNKVTEKGKDVELRCDPISGHTALYWYRQSLGQGLEFLIYFQGNSAPDKSGLPSDRFSAERTGGSVSTLTIQRTQQEDSAVYLCASSSRTSGRGEQYFGPGTRLTVT.

This clonotype was counted ten times or more. The chain uses TRBV28 and TRBJ2-5, with 9 bases matching TRBD1. CDR3 length: 15 residues. The V gene end was trimmed by 6 bases and the J gene end by 5 bases; junction bases not matched to a gene: 10. In germline, CDR1 is MDHEN, CDR2 SYDVKM. The chain's CDR3 is CASSRTGGLRETQYF. DNA for the CDR3: TGTGCCAGCAGCCGAACAGGGGGCCTGAGGGAGACCCAGTACTTC.

This clonotype occurred many times. The chain is built from TRBV15 and TRBJ2-1, with 8 bases that match TRBD1. Germline assignment: CDR1 LNHNV and CDR2 YYDKDF (reference sequence). Trimming at V came to 2 bases and at J to 5 bases, leaving 8 bases not matched to a gene. The CDR3 length is 16 residues. CDR3 coding DNA: TGTGCCACCAGCAGATGGGTCCAGGGGGCGGACAATGAGCAGTTCTTC. It is translated as CATSRWVQGADNEQFF.

This clonotype came up many times. V usage is TRBV5-1 and J usage is TRBJ2-7; 9 nucleotides match TRBD2. Trimming took 4 bases from V and 2 from J; bases not matched to a gene: 7. Germline V CDR1 and CDR2: SGHRS, YFSETQ. The CDR3 is made up of 15 amino acids. This chain's CDR3 is CASSEPGLAAYEQYF. DNA for the CDR3: TGCGCCAGCAGCGAGCCGGGACTAGCAGCCTACGAGCAGTACTTC.

This clonotype was counted many times. This chain joins TRBV12-3 or TRBV12-4 and TRBJ2-7; D is possibly TRBD2 (6 bases). This CDR3 has 13 amino acids. Trimming took off 6 bases at V and 9 bases at J, with 18 bases between the two ends. In DNA form, the CDR3 reads TGTGCCAGCAGCCCCCAAGGGGTGGGGGGGCAGTACTTC. Its translation is CASSPQGVGGQYF.

Points on this clonotype: A read error may be the cause here, since a much bigger clone is one base away. The V gene is TRBV5-1, the J gene TRBJ2-7; the D is unclear. CDR3 length: 12 amino acids. With 7 bases removed from V and 3 bases from J, the gap between germline ends came to 11 bases. Germline V gives CDR1 SGHRS, CDR2 YFSETQ. The CDR3 is CASGYEVYEQYF. Written as DNA, the CDR3 is TGCGCCAGCGGCTATGAGGTCTACGAGCAGTACTTC.

Regarding this clonotype: A much larger clone lies a single base off, so this may be a read error. The conserved phenylalanine or tryptophan is not found at the CDR3 terminus, so this likely reflects a read error. CDR3 coding DNA: TGCAGTGCTAGAATCAGGGGGAAAGATACGCAGTATCTT. Encoded protein: CSARIRGKDTQYL. The chain has TRBV20-1 and TRBJ2-3; TRBD1 matches at 7 bases. Per the germline V gene, CDR1 is DFQATT and CDR2 is SNEGSKA (reference sequence). The CDR3 contains 13 residues. After removal of 2 bases from V and 5 bases from J, the junction contained 4 bases not matched to a gene.

This chain links TRBV7-2 with TRBJ1-5; no clear D. CDR1 and CDR2 (germline): SGHTA, FQGNSA. CDR3 length: 14 amino acids. V shed 2 bases and J shed 6 bases, with 11 bases lying between them. For the CDR3, the DNA is TGTGCCAGCAGCTTATTCAGTTCCCCTCAGCCCCAGCATTTT. This sequence encodes CASSLFSSPQPQHF.

This clonotype was picked up many times. V is TRBV2 and J is TRBJ2-5; D perhaps matches TRBD1 (7 bases). This CDR3 spans 15 amino acids. With 2 bases removed from V and 0 bases from J, the gap between germline ends came to 10 bases. CDR1 is SNHLY and CDR2 is FYNNEI in the germline V gene. Here the CDR3 DNA reads TGTGCCAGCAGTGAACAGGGGGGATACCAAGAGACCCAGTACTTC. As protein: CASSEQGGYQETQYF.

Concerning this clonotype itself: A much bigger clone sits one base away, suggesting this may be a read error. The rearrangement links TRBV12-3 or TRBV12-4 to TRBJ2-7, with TRBD2 as a possible D gene (5 bases). CDR3 length: 15 residues. With 5 bases removed from V and 2 bases from J, the gap between germline ends came to 16 bases. CDR3 DNA sequence: TGTGCCAGCAGTATCGTATCAGCGGACCCCTACGAGCAGTACTTC. Protein: CASSIVSADPYEQYF.

Ten or more counts support this clonotype. The V call is TRBV7-3, the J call TRBJ2-7, with D unclear. The CDR3 consists of 11 residues. V shed 3 bases and J shed 6 bases, with 6 bases lying between them. Germline CDR1 reads SGHTA; CDR2 reads FQGTGA. The CDR3 loop is CASSFPTEQYF. The CDR3 coding sequence is TGTGCCAGCAGCTTTCCCACCGAGCAGTACTTC.

In its sample, this clonotype was seen many times. The chain has TRBV7-9 and TRBJ2-7; a weak D match, TRBD1 (5 bases). Trimming took 5 bases from V and 4 from J, leaving 15 bases between them. CDR3 size: 14 residues. Germline CDR1 and CDR2: SEHNR and FQNEAQ (reference sequence). For the CDR3, the DNA is TGTGCCAGCAGCCACAGAATACAGGAGTACGAGCAGTACTTC. The encoded protein is CASSHRIQEYEQYF.

This clonotype has a count of ten or more. In DNA, the CDR3 is TGTGCCCCTCCGGGGGGGTGGCGAGAGACCCAGTACTTC. It encodes CAPPGGWRETQYF. The chain joins TRBV24-1 to TRBJ2-5, with TRBD2 matching 8 bases. With V trimmed by 12 bases and J by 4 bases, 9 bases remained unmatched. In germline, CDR1 is KGHDR, CDR2 SFDVKD. The CDR3 contains 13 residues.

This clonotype was seen more than once but under ten times. The junction does not match germline at one end; this may be a read error. This sequence joins TRBV7-7 and TRBJ2-5, with 7 positions matching TRBD1. Germline CDR1 and CDR2: SSHAT and FNYEAQ (reference sequence). This CDR3 has 15 amino acids. CDR3 region: CASSLVRGYQETQYF. CDR3 bases: TGTGCTAGCAGCTTGGTCAGGGGGTACCAAGAGACCCAGTACTTC.

The chain couples TRBV28 to TRBJ2-1; D is perhaps TRBD1 (6 bases). The V gene's germline CDR1 is MDHEN and CDR2 SYDVKM. V was pared by 3 bases and J by 9 bases, with 12 bases between. This CDR3 contains 13 residues. The CDR3 coding sequence is TGTGCCAGCAGTTTTGGGCGAGGGGGTGAGCAGTTCTTC. Encoded protein: CASSFGRGGEQFF.

This clonotype was observed many times. The V call is TRBV13, the J call TRBJ2-3, with D possibly matching TRBD2 (6 bases). CDR1 PRHDT and CDR2 FYEKMQ come from the germline V gene (reference sequence). V was trimmed by 5 bases and J by 2 bases, leaving 17 bases between them. The length of the CDR3 is 16 residues. This CDR3 is CASSRGLNTHTDTQYF. Written as DNA, the CDR3 is TGTGCCAGCAGCCGGGGACTCAACACCCACACAGATACGCAGTATTTT.

This clonotype was seen many times. The chain is built from TRBV4-3 and TRBJ2-3; 8 bases are shared with TRBD1. CDR1 and CDR2 from the germline V gene are LGHNA and YSLEER. The CDR3 consists of 14 residues. V shed 4 bases, J shed 3 bases, and the junction held 3 bases outside the gene matches. CDR3 amino acids: CASSRGQGTDTQYF. In DNA, the CDR3 is TGCGCCAGCAGCCGAGGACAGGGTACAGATACGCAGTATTTT.

This clonotype was observed at least ten times. This CDR3 is CASSLYGGELFF. DNA of the CDR3: TGTGCCAGCAGCTTGTACGGCGGGGAGCTGTTTTTT. The rearrangement links TRBV5-4 to TRBJ2-2; no clear D gene. Trimming shortened V by 1 base and J by 7 bases, and 5 bases separated the two germline ends. CDR3 length equals 12 residues. Germline lookup yields CDR1 SGHNT and CDR2 YYREEE (reference sequence).